The 4 T cell receptor beta chains below come from one sample, sequenced in a study of T-cell reconstitution after alpha-beta-depleted transplantation in children. Library preparation (for TCRbeta) was performed with unique molecular identifiers. Each CDR3 protein gets one entry after TCRdb re-called the PCR reads with MiXCR. This table holds some 240,000 distinct CDR3 sequences, over 9.5% found once. The source was PBMCs from the stem cell graft donor, collected from the stem cell graft. These receptors came from a human donor who donated a stem cell graft to a child with SCID.

The chain has TRBV11-2 and TRBJ2-2; 7 positions match TRBD1. Unmatched junction bases numbered 11, after V lost 5 bases and J lost 5 bases. Germline V gene sequence: CDR1 SGHAT, CDR2 FQNNGV. This CDR3 spans 16 amino acids. CDR3 in DNA: TGTGCCAGCAGCCGCAGGGGGACATACGGAACCGGGGAGCTGTTTTTT. Translated: CASSRRGTYGTGELFF.

This clonotype was counted ten times or more. The chain carries TRBV29-1 and TRBJ2-2, with D perhaps being TRBD1 or TRBD2 (6 bases each). Deletions cut 6 bases from V and 4 bases from J, with 15 bases between. This CDR3 region has 14 residues. In germline, CDR1 is SQVTM, CDR2 ANQGSEA. The CDR3 DNA is TGCAGCGTGGGTCCGGGGGCGGTCACCGGGGAGCTGTTTTTT. This codes for CSVGPGAVTGELFF.

This clonotype was picked up many times. The chain is built from TRBV5-1 and TRBJ2-7; D unclear. The CDR3 is 15 residues long. V lost 4 bases and J lost 0, with 14 bases in between. Per the germline V gene, CDR1 is SGHRS and CDR2 is YFSETQ. The CDR3, as DNA: TGCGCCAGCAGCAAAGACACCTTAAGCTCCTACGAGCAGTACTTC. Translating it yields CASSKDTLSSYEQYF.

This clonotype was counted many times. The CDR3 protein is CASSQDPTSGYNEQFF. CDR3 nucleotides: TGTGCCAGCAGCCAAGATCCGACTAGCGGCTACAATGAGCAGTTCTTC. The chain links TRBV4-2 to TRBJ2-1; 9 bases agree with TRBD2. Germline CDR1 is LGHNA and CDR2 is YNFKEQ. The CDR3 extends over 16 amino acids. J gave up 3 bases and V 0 bases, and 3 bases lay outside the gene matches.